Listed below are T cell receptor beta chains from one sample, sequenced in a study of beta chain features in type 1 diabetes. The assay was immunoSEQ multiplex PCR, and TCRdb's table has in-frame clones only and misses some. Here the sample spans fewer than 300,000 clones, just over 20% being singletons. The sample was naive CD4+ T cells from blood. The receptors originated from a woman between 40 and 55 years old with type 1 diabetes. Each CDR3 is given with its conserved first and last residue. A D gene is named only where the DNA matches it firmly. Clone size is given for some rows only: seen once, a few or many times, or a class if the clone is expanded.

TRBD1	few	TRBV10-3	TRBJ1-5	TGTGCCACGACAGGGAATAGCAATCAGCCCCAGCATTTT	CATTGNSNQPQHF
TRBD1	NA	TRBV4-2	TRBJ1-5	TGTGCCAGCAGCCACCCCGGACAGGGTTATCAGCCCCAGCATTTT	CASSHPGQGYQPQHF
TRBD1	few	TRBV7-3	TRBJ2-1	TGTGCCAGCAGCCCGGGACAGGGGTATGAGCAGTTCTTC	CASSPGQGYEQFF
TRBD2	few	TRBV29-1	TRBJ2-7	TGCAGCGTTGTTCGTCCCCTAGCGGGGGGCCGCCACGAGCAGTACTTC	CSVVRPLAGGRHEQYF
NA	NA	TRBV18	TRBJ1-5	TGTGCCAGCTCACCTGTTGGGCGGTTCGAGGGCCCCCAGCATTTT	CASSPVGRFEGPQHF
NA	NA	TRBV15	TRBJ2-7	TGTGCCACCAGGAACGACGGGTCCTACGAGCAGTACTTC	CATRNDGSYEQYF
TRBD1	few	TRBV18	TRBJ1-4	TGTGCCAGCTCGCGCGGGACAGTGGATGAAAAACTGTTTTTT	CASSRGTVDEKLFF
TRBD1	NA	TRBV5-1	TRBJ1-1	TGCGCCAGCAGCCCTGTAGCAGGGGGAACTGAAGCTTTCTTT	CASSPVAGGTEAFF
NA	few	TRBV18	TRBJ1-5	TGTGCCAGCTCTGAACAGAACGATAGCAATCAGCCCCAGCATTTT	CASSEQNDSNQPQHF
TRBD2	few	TRBV28	TRBJ2-1	TGTGCCAGCAGTTATAGCGGGAGCTCCTACAATGAGCAGTTCTTC	CASSYSGSSYNEQFF
TRBD1	few	TRBV28	TRBJ2-5	TGTGCCAGCAGTCTGACAGGGGGTAGGAGAGAGACCCAGTACTTC	CASSLTGGRRETQYF
NA	few	TRBV27	TRBJ2-7	TGTGCCAGCAGTTTATCTACAGGGACCTACGAGCAGTACTTC	CASSLSTGTYEQYF
NA	few	TRBV4-1	TRBJ2-6	TGCGCCAGCAGCCAACCGGGACTCTCTGGGGCCAACGTCCTGACTTTC	CASSQPGLSGANVLTF
NA	NA	TRBV15	TRBJ2-5	TGTGCCACCAGCAGAGATACCCGCGGCTTCGAGGAGACCCAGTACTTC	CATSRDTRGFEETQYF
TRBD1	NA	TRBV9	TRBJ1-2	TGTGCCAGCAGCATGACAGGGGGCGAGGACTATGGCTACACCTTC	CASSMTGGEDYGYTF
TRBD1	few	TRBV7-2	TRBJ1-5	TGTGCCAGCAGCTCCCGGGGAGGGGACAGGTTTAATCAGCCCCAGCATTTT	CASSSRGGDRFNQPQHF
NA	few	TRBV15	TRBJ2-6	TGTGCCACCAGCCTTGTTTTAGCTGGGGCCAACGTCCTGACTTTC	CATSLVLAGANVLTF
TRBD1	few	TRBV9	TRBJ1-6	TGTGCCAGCAGCGTTGACAGGGGGGACTCACCCCTCCACTTT	CASSVDRGDSPLHF
TRBD2	NA	TRBV6-5	TRBJ2-3	TGTGCCAGCACCGACGGCGGGAGTAGCACAGATACGCAGTATTTT	CASTDGGSSTDTQYF
NA	few	TRBV19	TRBJ2-1	TGTGCCAGTAGTATTGGGTACAGAGAACCCTACAATGAGCAGTTCTTC	CASSIGYREPYNEQFF
NA	NA	TRBV28	TRBJ1-2	TGTGCCAGCAGTTTAAGGGGTTTGGCCGGTGGCTACACCTTC	CASSLRGLAGGYTF
NA	NA	TRBV28	TRBJ2-5	TGTGCCAGCAGAGCAGGTTTAGAGACCCAGTACTTC	CASRAGLETQYF
NA	NA	TRBV6-5	TRBJ1-2	TGTGCCAGCAGACCAACAGGGAGCGGCTATGGCTACACCTTC	CASRPTGSGYGYTF
TRBD2	few	TRBV9	TRBJ2-7	TGTGCCAGCAGCCCCCGGGGAGGGGCCTACGAGCAGTACTTC	CASSPRGGAYEQYF
TRBD1	NA	TRBV6-5	TRBJ1-2	TGTGCCAGCACCCCAGACAGGGCCACTGGCTACACCTTC	CASTPDRATGYTF
NA	few	TRBV15	TRBJ2-7	TGTGCCACCAGCAGACCTTCAGGCAGGGGCTACGAGCAGTACTTC	CATSRPSGRGYEQYF
NA	few	TRBV23-1	TRBJ2-7	TGCGCCAGCAGTCCCGCGCGAACCGGGACGGAGGGTTTGGAGCAGTACTTC	CASSPARTGTEGLEQYF
NA	few	TRBV28	TRBJ1-1	TGTGCCAGCAGTTTGAGGCTGACTGAAGCTTTCTTT	CASSLRLTEAFF
TRBD2	few	TRBV5-4	TRBJ2-7	TGTGCCAGCAGCGTAGCGGGGCCCATGTCCTACGAGCAGTACTTC	CASSVAGPMSYEQYF
NA	few	TRBV14	TRBJ2-4	TGTGCCAGCAGCCAATTCGTCGAAAACATTCAGTACTTC	CASSQFVENIQYF
TRBD1	few	TRBV9	TRBJ2-3	TGTGCCAGCAGCCCTCGGACAGGGACAGATACGCAGTATTTT	CASSPRTGTDTQYF
TRBD1	once	TRBV28	TRBJ2-7	TGTGCCAGCAGTTTATGGACGTCGGACAGGGACGAGCAGTACTTC	CASSLWTSDRDEQYF
TRBD2	few	TRBV4-3	TRBJ2-1	TGCGCCAGCAGCCAAGGGATGCTAGCGGGAGGGCCCGACAATGAGCAGTTCTTC	CASSQGMLAGGPDNEQFF
TRBD1	few	TRBV9	TRBJ1-6	TGTGCCAGCAGCGGGACAGGGGTTAATTCACCCCTCCACTTT	CASSGTGVNSPLHF
NA	once	TRBV7-2	TRBJ1-2	TGTGCCAGCAGCTTAGCGGCAGGAATAGCTAACTATGGCTACACCTTC	CASSLAAGIANYGYTF
NA	NA	TRBV25-1	TRBJ2-5	TGTGCCAGCGGACTGACACAAGAGACCCAGTACTTC	CASGLTQETQYF
TRBD2	few	TRBV6-6	TRBJ2-7	TGTGCCAGCAGTTGGACTAGTCCCTACGAGCAGTACTTC	CASSWTSPYEQYF
NA	few	TRBV15	TRBJ2-5	TGTGCCACCAGCAGAGATCTAGGGGGCCAAGAGACCCAGTACTTC	CATSRDLGGQETQYF
NA	few	TRBV2	TRBJ1-4	TGTGCCAGCAGTGCGTTACAGGATGAAAAACTGTTTTTT	CASSALQDEKLFF
NA	NA	TRBV7-2	TRBJ2-7	TGTGCCAGCAGCTTAAGGCGAGGGAGCCCCTACGAGCAGTACTTC	CASSLRRGSPYEQYF
NA	few	TRBV2	TRBJ2-3	TGTGCCAGCGGTCGCGAAGTATCAGATACGCAGTATTTT	CASGREVSDTQYF
NA	NA	TRBV7-9	TRBJ2-5	TGTGCCAGCAGCCCCGACAAGGGGAAGACCCAGTACTTC	CASSPDKGKTQYF
TRBD2	few	TRBV28	TRBJ2-5	TGTGCCAGCAGTCCGACTCTAGCGGGATGGGGCCAAGAGACCCAGTACTTC	CASSPTLAGWGQETQYF
TRBD1	few	TRBV28	TRBJ2-4	TGTGCCAGCAGTTTATGGACAGGGGGGGTCATTCAGTACTTC	CASSLWTGGVIQYF
NA	NA	TRBV27	TRBJ2-5	TGTGCCAGCAGTCAGCCGGGGGACTTAGAAGAGACCCAGTACTTC	CASSQPGDLEETQYF
NA	few	TRBV7-2	TRBJ2-7	TGTGCCAGCAGCCACCCGGGACAAGAGCAGTACTTC	CASSHPGQEQYF
TRBD2	NA	TRBV10-3	TRBJ2-7	TGTGCCGTCTCAGCGGGATCCCTCTTCGAGCAGTACTTC	CAVSAGSLFEQYF
TRBD2	few	TRBV7-2	TRBJ2-7	TGTGCCAGCAGCTCCAAACTAGCGGGAGGGCCCATCGAGCAGTACTTC	CASSSKLAGGPIEQYF
NA	few	TRBV2	TRBJ1-2	TGTGCCAGCAGTGGATCCAGGGCGGGAAACTATGGCTACACCTTC	CASSGSRAGNYGYTF
TRBD1	NA	TRBV7-3	TRBJ2-1	TGTGCCAGCAGCCCGACAGGGGACAATGAGCAGTTCTTC	CASSPTGDNEQFF
NA	few	TRBV7-9	TRBJ2-2	TGTGCCAGCAGCCCGTCCCCTTTTGAGGGGGAGCTGTTTTTT	CASSPSPFEGELFF
TRBD1	NA	TRBV6-1	TRBJ2-1	TGTGCCAGCCCCCGGGACAGCTCCTACAATGAGCAGTTCTTC	CASPRDSSYNEQFF
TRBD2	few	TRBV4-3	TRBJ2-3	TGCGCCAGCAGCTCTAGCGGGGGCACAGATACGCAGTATTTT	CASSSSGGTDTQYF
TRBD1	NA	TRBV18	TRBJ2-7	TGTGCCAGCTCACCAGGGACAGGTCCAGGGTACGAGCAGTACTTC	CASSPGTGPGYEQYF
TRBD2	NA	TRBV7-3	TRBJ2-1	TGTGCCAGCAGCTTAGGGCTAGCGGCCAATGAGCAGTTCTTC	CASSLGLAANEQFF